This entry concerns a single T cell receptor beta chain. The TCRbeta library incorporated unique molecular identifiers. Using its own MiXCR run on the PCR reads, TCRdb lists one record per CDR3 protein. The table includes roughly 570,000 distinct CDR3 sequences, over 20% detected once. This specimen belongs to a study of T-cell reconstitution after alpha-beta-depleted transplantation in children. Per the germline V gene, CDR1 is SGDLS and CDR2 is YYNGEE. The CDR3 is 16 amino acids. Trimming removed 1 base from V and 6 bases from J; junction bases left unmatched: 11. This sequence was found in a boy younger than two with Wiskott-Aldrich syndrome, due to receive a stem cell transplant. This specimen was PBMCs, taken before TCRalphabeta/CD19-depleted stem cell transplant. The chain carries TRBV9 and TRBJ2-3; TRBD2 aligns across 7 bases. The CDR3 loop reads CASSVHPGRAGDTQYF. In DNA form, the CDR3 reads TGTGCCAGCAGCGTACACCCGGGGAGGGCCGGGGATACGCAGTATTTT. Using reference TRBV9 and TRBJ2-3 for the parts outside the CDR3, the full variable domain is DSGVTQTPKHLITATGQRVTLRCSPRSGDLSVYWYQQSLDQGLQFLIQYYNGEERAKGNILERFSAQQFPDLHSELNLSSLELGDSALYFCASSVHPGRAGDTQYFGPGTRLTVL.